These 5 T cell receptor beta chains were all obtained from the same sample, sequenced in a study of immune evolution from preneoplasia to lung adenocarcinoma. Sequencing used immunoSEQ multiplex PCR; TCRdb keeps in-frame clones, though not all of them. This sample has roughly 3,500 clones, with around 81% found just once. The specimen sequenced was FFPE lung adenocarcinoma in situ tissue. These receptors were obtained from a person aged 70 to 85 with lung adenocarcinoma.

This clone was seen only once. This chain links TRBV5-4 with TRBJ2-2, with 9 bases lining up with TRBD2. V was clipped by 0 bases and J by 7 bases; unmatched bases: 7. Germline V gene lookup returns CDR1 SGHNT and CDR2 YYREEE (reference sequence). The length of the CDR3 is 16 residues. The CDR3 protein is CASSLGVAGANGELFF. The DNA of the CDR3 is TGTGCCAGCAGCTTGGGGGTAGCGGGAGCCAACGGGGAGCTGTTTTTT.

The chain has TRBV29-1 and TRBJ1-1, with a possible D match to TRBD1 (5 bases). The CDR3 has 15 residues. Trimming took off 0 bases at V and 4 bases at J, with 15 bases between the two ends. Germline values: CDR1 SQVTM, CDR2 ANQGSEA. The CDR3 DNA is TGCAGCGTTGAAGATTGGGGCAGGTACCCCACTGAAGCTTTCTTT. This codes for CSVEDWGRYPTEAFF.

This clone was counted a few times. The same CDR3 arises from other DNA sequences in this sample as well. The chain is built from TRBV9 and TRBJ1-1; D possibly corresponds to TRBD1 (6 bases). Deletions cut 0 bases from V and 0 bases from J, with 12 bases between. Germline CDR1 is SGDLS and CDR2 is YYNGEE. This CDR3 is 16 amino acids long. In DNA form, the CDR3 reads TGTGCCAGCAGCGTAGAAGGAACAGGGCTGAACACTGAAGCTTTCTTT. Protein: CASSVEGTGLNTEAFF.

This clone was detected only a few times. CDR3 region: CSATTDSGNTIYF. The CDR3, as DNA: TGCAGCGCAACCACGGACTCTGGAAACACCATATATTTT. This rearrangement joins TRBV29-1 to TRBJ1-3; D gene uncertain. The germline V gene has CDR1 SQVTM and CDR2 ANQGSEA. V lost 7 bases and J 0 bases, leaving 10 bases between the germline ends. CDR3 length: 13 residues.

The CDR3 region is CASSPSGYLGTQYF. CDR3 coding DNA: TGTGCCAGCAGCCCTTCTGGCTATTTGGGGACCCAGTACTTC. The J gene is TRBJ2-5, the V gene TRBV11-2; no reliable D call. This CDR3 region has 14 residues. Germline V lookup: CDR1 SGHAT, CDR2 FQNNGV. Between the trimmed V and J ends, which lost 5 bases and 7 bases, there was a span of 17 bases.